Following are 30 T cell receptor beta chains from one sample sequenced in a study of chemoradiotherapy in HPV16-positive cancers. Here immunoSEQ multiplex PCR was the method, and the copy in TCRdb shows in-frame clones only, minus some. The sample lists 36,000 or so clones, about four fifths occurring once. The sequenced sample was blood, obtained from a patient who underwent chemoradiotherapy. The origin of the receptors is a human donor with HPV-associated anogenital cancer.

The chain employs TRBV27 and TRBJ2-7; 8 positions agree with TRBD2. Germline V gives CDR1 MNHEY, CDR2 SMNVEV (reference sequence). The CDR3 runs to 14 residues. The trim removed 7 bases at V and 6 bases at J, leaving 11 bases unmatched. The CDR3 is CASNPLGTSAEQYF. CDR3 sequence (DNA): TGTGCCAGCAATCCGTTGGGGACTAGTGCCGAGCAGTACTTC.

The CDR3 loop reads CASSHQGELGRTEAFF. The CDR3, as DNA: TGCGCCAGCAGCCATCAGGGCGAGTTGGGGAGGACTGAAGCTTTCTTT. The chain recombines TRBV4-1 with TRBJ1-1, with a weak D call TRBD1 (5 bases). This CDR3 is 16 amino acids long. V lost 3 bases to trimming and J lost 5 bases, with 19 bases between them. Per the germline V gene, CDR1 is MGHRA and CDR2 is YSYEKL.

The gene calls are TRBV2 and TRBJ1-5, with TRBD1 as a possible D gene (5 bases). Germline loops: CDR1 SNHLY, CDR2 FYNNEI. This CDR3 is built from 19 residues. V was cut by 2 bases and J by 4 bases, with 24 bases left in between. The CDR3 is CASSEPNTFQPRENQPQHF. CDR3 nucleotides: TGTGCCAGCAGTGAACCGAATACCTTTCAACCCAGGGAAAATCAGCCCCAGCATTTT. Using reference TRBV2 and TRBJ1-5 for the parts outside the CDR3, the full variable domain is EPEVTQTPSHQVTQMGQEVILRCVPISNHLYFYWYRQILGQKVEFLVSFYNNEISEKSEIFDDQFSVERPDGSNFTLKIRSTKLEDSAMYFCASSEPNTFQPRENQPQHFGDGTRLSIL.

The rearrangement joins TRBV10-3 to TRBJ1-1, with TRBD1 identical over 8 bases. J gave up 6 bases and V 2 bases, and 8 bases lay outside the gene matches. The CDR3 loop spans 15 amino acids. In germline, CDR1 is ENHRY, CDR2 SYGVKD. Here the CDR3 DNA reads TGTGCCATCAGTGAGCGGGCAGGGGGCAGCGCTGAAGCTTTCTTT. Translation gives CAISERAGGSAEAFF.

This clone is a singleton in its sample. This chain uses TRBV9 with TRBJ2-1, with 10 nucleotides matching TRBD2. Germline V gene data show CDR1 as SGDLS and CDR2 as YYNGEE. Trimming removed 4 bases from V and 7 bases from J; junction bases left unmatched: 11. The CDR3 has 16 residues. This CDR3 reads CASSPHPSGGPNEQFF. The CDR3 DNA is TGTGCCAGCAGCCCCCACCCTAGCGGGGGCCCTAATGAGCAGTTCTTC.

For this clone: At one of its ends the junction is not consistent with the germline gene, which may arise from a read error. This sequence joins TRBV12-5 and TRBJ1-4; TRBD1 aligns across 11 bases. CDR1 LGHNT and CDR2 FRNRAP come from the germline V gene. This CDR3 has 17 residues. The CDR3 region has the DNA TGTGCTAGTGGTTTGGTACCGGGGACAGGGGGTAATCAAAAACTGTTTTTT. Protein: CASGLVPGTGGNQKLFF. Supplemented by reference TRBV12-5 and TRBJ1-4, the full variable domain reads DARVTQTPRHKVTEMGQEVTMRCQPILGHNTVFWYRQTMMQGLELLAYFRNRAPLDDSGMPKDRFSAEMPDATLATLKIQPSEPRDSAVYFCASGLVPGTGGNQKLFFGSGTQLSVL.

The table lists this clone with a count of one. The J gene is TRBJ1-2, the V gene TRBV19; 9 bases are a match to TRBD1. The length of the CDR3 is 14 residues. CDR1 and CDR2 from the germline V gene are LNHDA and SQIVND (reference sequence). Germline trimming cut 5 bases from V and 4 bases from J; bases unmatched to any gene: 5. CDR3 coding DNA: TGTGCCAGTAGTGGCACAGGGGGCTTCTATGGCTACACCTTC. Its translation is CASSGTGGFYGYTF.

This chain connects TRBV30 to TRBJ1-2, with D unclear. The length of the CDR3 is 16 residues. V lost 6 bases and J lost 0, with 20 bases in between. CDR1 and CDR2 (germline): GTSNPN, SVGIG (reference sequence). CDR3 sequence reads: CACSGPSTGANYGYTF. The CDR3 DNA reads TGTGCCTGCTCGGGCCCCTCAACTGGGGCTAACTATGGCTACACCTTC.

DNA for the CDR3: TGTGCCAGCAGCTTATCAGGACAGGGCGCGCAGTACTTC. Encoded protein: CASSLSGQGAQYF. The chain has TRBV7-2 and TRBJ2-7; 8 positions agree with TRBD1. This CDR3 spans 13 amino acids. Per germline, CDR1 SGHTA and CDR2 FQGNSA. J was trimmed by 9 bases and V by 2 bases; bases with no gene match: 6.

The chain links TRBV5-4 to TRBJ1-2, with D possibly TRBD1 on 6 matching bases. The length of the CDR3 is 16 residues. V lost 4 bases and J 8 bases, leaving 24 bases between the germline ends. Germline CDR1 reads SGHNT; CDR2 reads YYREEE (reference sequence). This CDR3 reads CASSQIYRDTPEGYTF. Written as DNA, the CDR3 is TGTGCCAGCAGCCAAATCTACAGGGACACCCCGGAAGGCTACACCTTC.

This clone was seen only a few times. The CDR3 protein is CASSYSSQVGYGYTF. The CDR3, as DNA: TGTGCCAGCAGTTACTCGTCACAGGTCGGCTATGGCTACACCTTC. The chain recombines TRBV6-5 with TRBJ1-2; D may be TRBD1 (5 bases). CDR3 size: 15 residues. V was cut by 0 bases and J by 4 bases, with 12 bases left in between. Germline V gives CDR1 MNHEY, CDR2 SVGAGI.

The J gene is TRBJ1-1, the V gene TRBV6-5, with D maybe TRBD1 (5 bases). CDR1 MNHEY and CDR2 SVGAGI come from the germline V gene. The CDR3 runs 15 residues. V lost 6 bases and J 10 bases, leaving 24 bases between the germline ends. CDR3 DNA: TGTGCCAGCAGCCACCCCAGCGGCATTACAGGAGGAGCTTTCTTT. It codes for CASSHPSGITGGAFF.

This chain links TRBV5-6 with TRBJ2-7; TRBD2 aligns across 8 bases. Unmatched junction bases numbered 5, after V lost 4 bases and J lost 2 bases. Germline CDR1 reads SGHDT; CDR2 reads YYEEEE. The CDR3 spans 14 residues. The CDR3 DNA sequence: TGTGCCAGCAGCCGGGAGGGGTCGACCTACGAGCAGTACTTC. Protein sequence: CASSREGSTYEQYF.

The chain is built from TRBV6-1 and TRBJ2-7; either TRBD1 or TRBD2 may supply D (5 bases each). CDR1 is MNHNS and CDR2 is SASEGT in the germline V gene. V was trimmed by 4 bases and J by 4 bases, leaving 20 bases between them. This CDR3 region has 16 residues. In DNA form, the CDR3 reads TGTGCCAGCAGTGGGGGCGGGTCACCACAATGGTACGAGCAGTACTTC. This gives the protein CASSGGGSPQWYEQYF.

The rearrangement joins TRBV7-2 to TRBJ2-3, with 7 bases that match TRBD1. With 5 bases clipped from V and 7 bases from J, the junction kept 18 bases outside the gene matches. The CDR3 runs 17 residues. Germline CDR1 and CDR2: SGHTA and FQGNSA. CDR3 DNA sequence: TGTGCCAGCAGCGTTCCGACAGGGTTCAGCCGGACCTATACGCAGTATTTT. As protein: CASSVPTGFSRTYTQYF. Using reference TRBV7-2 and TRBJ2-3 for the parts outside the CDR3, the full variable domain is GAGVSQSPSNKVTEKGKDVELRCDPISGHTALYWYRQSLGQGLEFLIYFQGNSAPDKSGLPSDRFSAERTGGSVSTLTIQRTQQEDSAVYLCASSVPTGFSRTYTQYFGPGTRLTVL.

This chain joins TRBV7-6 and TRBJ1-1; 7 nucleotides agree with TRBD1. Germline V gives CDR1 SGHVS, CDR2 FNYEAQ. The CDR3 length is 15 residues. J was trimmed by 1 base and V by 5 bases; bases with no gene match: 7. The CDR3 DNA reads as TGTGCCAGCAGCCCAACAGGGGTCGGGAACACTGAAGCTTTCTTT. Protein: CASSPTGVGNTEAFF. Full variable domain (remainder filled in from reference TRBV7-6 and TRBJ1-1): GAGVSQSPRYKVTKRGQDVALRCDPISGHVSLYWYRQALGQGPEFLTYFNYEAQQDKSGLPNDRFSAERPEGSISTLTIQRTEQRDSAMYRCASSPTGVGNTEAFFGQGTRLTVV.

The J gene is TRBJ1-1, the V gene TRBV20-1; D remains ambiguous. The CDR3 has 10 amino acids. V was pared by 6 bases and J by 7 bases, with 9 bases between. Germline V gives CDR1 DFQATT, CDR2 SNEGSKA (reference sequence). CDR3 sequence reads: CSAFRFEAFF. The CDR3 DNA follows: TGCAGTGCCTTCCGTTTTGAAGCTTTCTTT.

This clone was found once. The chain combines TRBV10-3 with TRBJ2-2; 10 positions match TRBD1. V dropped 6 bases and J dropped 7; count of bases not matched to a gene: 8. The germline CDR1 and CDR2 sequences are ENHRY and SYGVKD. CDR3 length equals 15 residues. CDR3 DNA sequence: TGTGCCATCAGGGCCGCGGGACAGGGGAACGGGGAGCTGTTTTTT. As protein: CAIRAAGQGNGELFF.

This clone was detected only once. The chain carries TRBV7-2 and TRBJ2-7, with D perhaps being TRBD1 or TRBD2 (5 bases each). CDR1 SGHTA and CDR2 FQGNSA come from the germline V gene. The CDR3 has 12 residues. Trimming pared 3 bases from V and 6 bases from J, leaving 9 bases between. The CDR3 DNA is TGTGCCAGCAGCTTTTCGAGGGGCGAGCAGTACTTC. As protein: CASSFSRGEQYF.

The CDR3 DNA sequence: TGTGCCTGGAGATTCACACACACTGAAGCTTTCTTT. It yields the protein CAWRFTHTEAFF. The rearrangement links TRBV30 to TRBJ1-1, with no clear D. V was clipped by 3 bases and J by 3 bases, with 8 bases between them. CDR1 is GTSNPN, CDR2 SVGIG, per germline (reference sequence). CDR3 length: 12 amino acids.

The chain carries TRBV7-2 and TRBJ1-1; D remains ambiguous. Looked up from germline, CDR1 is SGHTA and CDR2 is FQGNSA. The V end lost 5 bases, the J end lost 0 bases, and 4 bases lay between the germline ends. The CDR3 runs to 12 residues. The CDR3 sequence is CASSPMNTEAFF. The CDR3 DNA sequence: TGTGCCAGCAGCCCGATGAACACTGAAGCTTTCTTT.

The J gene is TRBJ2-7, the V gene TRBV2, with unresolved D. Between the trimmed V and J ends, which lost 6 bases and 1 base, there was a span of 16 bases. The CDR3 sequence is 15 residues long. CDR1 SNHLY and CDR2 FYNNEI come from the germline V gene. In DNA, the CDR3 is TGTGCCAGCAGCCTAGACCGATCCCCTTCCTACGAGCAGTACTTC. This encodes CASSLDRSPSYEQYF. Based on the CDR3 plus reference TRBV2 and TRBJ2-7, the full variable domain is EPEVTQTPSHQVTQMGQEVILRCVPISNHLYFYWYRQILGQKVEFLVSFYNNEISEKSEIFDDQFSVERPDGSNFTLKIRSTKLEDSAMYFCASSLDRSPSYEQYFGPGTRLTVT.

CDR3 nucleotide sequence: TGTGCCAGCAGTTGGGTCGGACTAGCGGGGAGCGAGCAGTACTTC. Translating it yields CASSWVGLAGSEQYF. The rearrangement uses TRBV28 and TRBJ2-7; 12 nucleotides match TRBD2. The CDR3 consists of 15 residues. Germline loops: CDR1 MDHEN, CDR2 SYDVKM. J was trimmed by 6 bases and V by 4 bases; bases with no gene match: 7.

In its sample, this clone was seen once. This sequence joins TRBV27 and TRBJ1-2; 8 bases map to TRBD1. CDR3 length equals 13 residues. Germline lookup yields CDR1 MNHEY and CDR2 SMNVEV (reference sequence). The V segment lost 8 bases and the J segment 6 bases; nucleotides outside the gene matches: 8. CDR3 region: CASGEDRGHGYTF. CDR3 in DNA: TGTGCCAGCGGGGAAGACAGGGGACATGGCTACACCTTC.

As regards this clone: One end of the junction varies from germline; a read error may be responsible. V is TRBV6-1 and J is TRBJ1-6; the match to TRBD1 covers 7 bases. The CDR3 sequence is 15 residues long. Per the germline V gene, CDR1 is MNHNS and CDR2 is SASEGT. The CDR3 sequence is CASREDRVDNSPLHF. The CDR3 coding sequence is TGTGCCAGCAGGGAAGACAGGGTCGATAATTCACCCCTCCACTTT.

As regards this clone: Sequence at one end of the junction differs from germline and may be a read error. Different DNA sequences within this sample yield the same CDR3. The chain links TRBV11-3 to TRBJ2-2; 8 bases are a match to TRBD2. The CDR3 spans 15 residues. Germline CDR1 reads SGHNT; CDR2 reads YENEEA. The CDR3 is CASSPGAGEGGELFF. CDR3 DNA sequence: TGTGCCAGCAGCCCGGGAGCGGGGGAGGGCGGGGAGCTATTTTTT.

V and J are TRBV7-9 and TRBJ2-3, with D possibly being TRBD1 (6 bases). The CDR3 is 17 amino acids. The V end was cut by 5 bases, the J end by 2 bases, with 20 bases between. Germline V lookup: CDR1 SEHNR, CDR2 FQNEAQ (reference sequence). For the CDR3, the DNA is TGTGCCAGCAGCACAACCCCCGACAGGTTCCACACAGATACGCAGTATTTT. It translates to CASSTTPDRFHTDTQYF.

The chain's CDR3 is CASSLEGTSLRELFF. CDR3 DNA sequence: TGCGCCAGCAGCTTGGAGGGTACTAGTCTAAGGGAGCTGTTTTTT. This chain links TRBV5-1 with TRBJ2-2; possible D gene TRBD2, 5 bases. Per germline, CDR1 SGHRS and CDR2 YFSETQ. V was trimmed by 0 bases and J by 9 bases, leaving 15 bases between them. This CDR3 is built from 15 residues.

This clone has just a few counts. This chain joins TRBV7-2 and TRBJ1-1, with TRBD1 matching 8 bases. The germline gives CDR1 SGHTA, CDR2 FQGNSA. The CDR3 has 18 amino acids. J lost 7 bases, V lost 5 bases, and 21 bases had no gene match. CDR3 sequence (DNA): TGTGCCAGCAGCCCCAAATCGGGACAGGCCTTGGGATTTGGTGAAGCTTTCTTT. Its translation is CASSPKSGQALGFGEAFF.

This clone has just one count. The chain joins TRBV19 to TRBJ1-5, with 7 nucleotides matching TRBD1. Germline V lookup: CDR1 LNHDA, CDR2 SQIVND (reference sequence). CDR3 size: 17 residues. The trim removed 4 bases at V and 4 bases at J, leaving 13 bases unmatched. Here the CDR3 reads CASSTNRMTGRNQPQHF. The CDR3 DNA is TGTGCCAGTAGTACCAATAGGATGACAGGGAGAAATCAGCCCCAGCATTTT.